Below, 30 T cell receptor beta chains from the same sample are listed, as sequenced in a study of response to subunit inactivated influenza vaccine. MiXCR was run by TCRdb on the RT-PCR reads, yielding one entry per CDR3 protein. The repertoire includes approximately 530,000 distinct CDR3 sequences, approximately 7.3% of them detected once, and about an eighth sits in the top ten. Sample: PBMCs from blood, taken 23 months after vaccination. Receptor source: a man in his fifties or sixties who received an inactivated influenza vaccine.

This clonotype was seen a handful of times. This chain joins TRBV6-1 and TRBJ2-7; 8 bases line up with TRBD1. Germline CDR1 and CDR2: MNHNS and SASEGT. This CDR3 contains 14 residues. V was clipped by 5 bases and J by 4 bases; unmatched bases: 7. CDR3 nucleotide sequence: TGTGCCAGCAGTCCATCGGACAGGGTTTACGAGCAGTACTTC. Translation gives CASSPSDRVYEQYF.

Ten or more counts support this clonotype. The chain is built from TRBV6-5 and TRBJ2-2; 9 nucleotides align to TRBD2. Germline CDR1 is MNHEY and CDR2 is SVGAGI. With V trimmed by 4 bases and J by 2 bases, 5 bases remained unmatched. CDR3 size: 16 residues. This chain's CDR3 is CASSSFSGGNTGELFF. The CDR3 region has the DNA TGTGCCAGCAGTTCTTTTAGCGGGGGCAACACCGGGGAGCTGTTTTTT.

This clonotype was found a few times. The rearrangement uses TRBV18 and TRBJ2-7; 10 positions match TRBD1. Losses at the gene ends were 0 bases for V and 5 bases for J; bases not matched to a gene: 7. The V gene's germline CDR1 is KGHSH and CDR2 LQKENI. The CDR3 length is 16 residues. CDR3 protein: CASSPPNSGTGDEQYF. As DNA, the CDR3 is TGTGCCAGCTCACCACCCAACTCCGGGACAGGGGACGAGCAGTACTTC. The whole variable domain, remainder taken from reference TRBV18 and TRBJ2-7, is NAGVMQNPRHLVRRRGQEARLRCSPMKGHSHVYWYRQLPEEGLKFMVYLQKENIIDESGMPKERFSAEFPKEGPSILRIQQVVRGDSAAYFCASSPPNSGTGDEQYFGPGTRLTVT.

V gene TRBV2 combines with J gene TRBJ2-7; possibly TRBD2 for D (7 bases). Trimming took off 1 base at V and 3 bases at J, with 13 bases between the two ends. The germline CDR1 and CDR2 sequences are SNHLY and FYNNEI. The CDR3 runs to 15 residues. For the CDR3, the DNA is TGTGCCAGCAGTGAAGTGGGGGGGGGCTTCTACGAGCAGTACTTC. It is translated as CASSEVGGGFYEQYF.

This clonotype was observed at least ten times. The genes are TRBV4-1 and TRBJ2-3; no clear D gene. This CDR3 comprises 14 residues. Germline-derived CDR1 and CDR2 are MGHRA and YSYEKL. Trimming cost V 1 base and J 5 bases, with 10 bases left between them. Here the CDR3 reads CASSQAPMGDTQYF. CDR3 nucleotides: TGCGCCAGCAGCCAAGCCCCTATGGGAGATACGCAGTATTTT.

This clonotype was seen only a few times. The chain employs TRBV7-2 and TRBJ1-3; D call uncertain. Deletions cut 4 bases from V and 1 base from J, with 8 bases between. CDR1 is SGHTA and CDR2 is FQGNSA in the germline V gene. This CDR3 has 14 amino acids. The CDR3 sequence: CASSSEGSGNTIYF. CDR3 coding DNA: TGTGCCAGCAGCTCCGAAGGGTCTGGAAACACCATATATTTT.

Only a few counts were recorded for this clonotype. The rearrangement joins TRBV6-5 to TRBJ2-7; D is possibly TRBD1 (6 bases). The germline V gene encodes CDR1 MNHEY and CDR2 SVGAGI. There are 11 residues in the CDR3. With 2 bases removed from V and 8 bases from J, the gap between germline ends came to 7 bases. In DNA form, the CDR3 reads TGTGCCAGCAGTTACCAGGGGAAGCAGTACTTC. It is translated as CASSYQGKQYF.

The gene calls are TRBV29-1 and TRBJ2-2; TRBD2 matches at 7 bases. The trim removed 4 bases at V and 1 base at J, leaving 6 bases unmatched. Germline CDR1 reads SQVTM; CDR2 reads ANQGSEA. The CDR3 is 15 amino acids. The CDR3 loop reads CSVGGVAGNTGELFF. Written as DNA, the CDR3 is TGCAGCGTTGGAGGAGTAGCGGGGAACACCGGGGAGCTGTTTTTT.

This clonotype turned up a few times. The J gene is TRBJ2-7, the V gene TRBV4-2; possibly TRBD1 for D (5 bases). Germline lookup yields CDR1 LGHNA and CDR2 YNFKEQ. V lost 0 bases to trimming and J lost 6 bases, with 15 bases between them. This CDR3 has 15 amino acids. CDR3 protein: CASSQELAGPREQYF. The CDR3 DNA reads as TGTGCCAGCAGCCAAGAACTGGCAGGGCCTCGCGAGCAGTACTTC.

This clonotype was counted at least ten times. This sequence joins TRBV20-1 and TRBJ2-7, with TRBD1 matching over 10 bases. The CDR3 length is 13 residues. Germline V gene lookup returns CDR1 DFQATT and CDR2 SNEGSKA (reference sequence). After removal of 6 bases from V and 5 bases from J, the junction contained 7 bases not matched to a gene. The CDR3 DNA reads as TGCAGTGCCACTGAGACAGGGGGCCACGAGCAGTACTTC. This translates into CSATETGGHEQYF.

This clonotype was recorded a few times. The V call is TRBV29-1, the J call TRBJ2-3, with D possibly being TRBD2 (5 bases). V lost 4 bases and J lost 6, with 8 bases in between. CDR1 and CDR2 from the germline V gene are SQVTM and ANQGSEA. CDR3 length: 11 amino acids. The CDR3 bases are TGCAGCGTTGCCGGGGTGGATACGCAGTATTTT. As protein: CSVAGVDTQYF.

The V call is TRBV14, the J call TRBJ2-7; the D is unclear. This CDR3 spans 13 amino acids. Per germline, CDR1 SGHDN and CDR2 FVKESK. V gave up 4 bases and J gave up 1 base, with 8 bases separating them. In DNA, the CDR3 is TGTGCCAGCAGCCCGCAGAATTCCTACGAGCAGTACTTC. Protein sequence: CASSPQNSYEQYF.

V usage is TRBV6-2 or TRBV6-3 and J usage is TRBJ1-6; D unclear. The CDR3 runs to 15 residues. CDR1 MNHEY and CDR2 SVGEGT come from the germline V gene. Trimming shortened V by 2 bases and J by 1 base, and 6 bases separated the two germline ends. For the CDR3, the DNA is TGTGCCAGCAGTTACGTGGAATCCTATAATTCACCCCTCCACTTT. Encoded protein: CASSYVESYNSPLHF.

This clonotype came up a few times. The gene calls are TRBV5-1 and TRBJ2-1, with 10 bases identical to TRBD2. This CDR3 spans 17 amino acids. The V and J ends lost 0 bases and 3 bases, in that order; junction bases with no gene match: 6. Germline loops: CDR1 SGHRS, CDR2 YFSETQ. In DNA, the CDR3 is TGCGCCAGCAGCTTGGGGTCGCTAGCGGGAGTCTACAATGAGCAGTTCTTC. Encoded protein: CASSLGSLAGVYNEQFF.

This chain connects TRBV6-1 to TRBJ1-1; a weak D match, TRBD1 (5 bases). With 6 bases removed from V and 7 bases from J, the gap between germline ends came to 18 bases. CDR3 length: 14 amino acids. Germline V gene data show CDR1 as MNHNS and CDR2 as SASEGT. The DNA of the CDR3 is TGTGCCAGCAGCCTTCTTGTATCGGGGCTTGAAGCTTTCTTT. Its protein is CASSLLVSGLEAFF.

In its sample, this clonotype was seen many times. The V call is TRBV3-1, the J call TRBJ2-5, with TRBD2 identical over 11 bases. In germline, CDR1 is LGHDT, CDR2 YNNKEL (reference sequence). V lost 1 base, J lost 2 bases, and 3 bases stayed unmatched. This CDR3 has 16 residues. The CDR3 is CASSQGVAGGQETQYF. The CDR3 coding sequence is TGTGCCAGCAGCCAAGGGGTAGCGGGAGGGCAAGAGACCCAGTACTTC.

This chain joins TRBV19 and TRBJ1-6; D is perhaps TRBD1 (5 bases). CDR3 length: 14 amino acids. The germline V gene encodes CDR1 LNHDA and CDR2 SQIVND (reference sequence). The V and J ends lost 7 bases and 8 bases respectively, with 15 bases between them. The CDR3 DNA is TGTGCCAGTACCCTCTCAGGGTTGGATTCACCCCTCCACTTT. Translation gives CASTLSGLDSPLHF.

This clonotype turned up a few times. The V call is TRBV29-1, the J call TRBJ2-7; the D gene could be TRBD1 or TRBD2 (6 bases each). V was clipped by 3 bases and J by 4 bases, with 10 bases between them. From germline, CDR1 is SQVTM and CDR2 ANQGSEA. The CDR3 is 12 amino acids. The CDR3 spells CSVEGGAYEQYF. The CDR3 bases are TGCAGCGTTGAGGGGGGCGCGTACGAGCAGTACTTC.

There are many counts of this clonotype. The J gene is TRBJ1-1, the V gene TRBV10-3, with 8 bases lining up with TRBD1. Per the germline V gene, CDR1 is ENHRY and CDR2 is SYGVKD. The CDR3 loop spans 15 amino acids. V lost 4 bases and J lost 1; bases outside the gene matches: 5. CDR3: CAISGRGQGNTEAFF. CDR3 bases: TGTGCCATCAGTGGGCGCGGACAGGGGAACACTGAAGCTTTCTTT.

This clonotype appeared many times. The chain employs TRBV4-2 and TRBJ1-1, with TRBD1 identical over 9 bases. The CDR3 has 15 amino acids. V dropped 3 bases and J dropped 0; count of bases not matched to a gene: 2. CDR1 and CDR2 from the germline V gene are LGHNA and YNFKEQ. CDR3 coding DNA: TGTGCCAGCAGCCAGGGACAGGGAATGAACACTGAAGCTTTCTTT. Amino acid sequence: CASSQGQGMNTEAFF.

CDR3 region: CATSKPPGQMISGANVLTF. CDR3 nucleotides: TGTGCCACCAGCAAACCCCCGGGACAGATGATCTCTGGGGCCAACGTCCTGACTTTC. This chain links TRBV15 with TRBJ2-6, with TRBD1 matching over 7 bases. The CDR3 is 19 amino acids. CDR1 and CDR2 (germline): LNHNV, YYDKDF (reference sequence). Trimming cost V 4 bases and J 0 bases; bases outside gene matches: 12.

This clonotype has more than one count but fewer than ten. This rearrangement joins TRBV6-2 or TRBV6-3 to TRBJ1-1, with D uncertain. Germline assignment: CDR1 MNHEY and CDR2 SVGEGT. Trimming stripped 8 bases from V and 6 bases from J, with 13 bases between. The CDR3 totals 12 residues. The CDR3 is CASRDGHPEAFF. CDR3 sequence (DNA): TGTGCCAGCCGTGACGGTCATCCTGAAGCTTTCTTT.

This clonotype has ten or more counts. The V and J genes are TRBV25-1 and TRBJ2-1; 7 nucleotides match TRBD2. V lost 5 bases to trimming and J lost 3 bases; unmatched junction nucleotides: 10. CDR3 size: 16 residues. Germline V gene sequence: CDR1 MGHDK, CDR2 SYGVNS. The CDR3, as DNA: TGTGCCAGCAGTTCCACCCTTCGGGACTACTACAATGAGCAGTTCTTC. Translation gives CASSSTLRDYYNEQFF.

This clonotype has only a few counts. The J gene is TRBJ2-2, the V gene TRBV6-1, with a tentative D call TRBD1 (6 bases). Trimming removed 4 bases from V and 6 bases from J, with 15 bases in between. Germline V gene sequence: CDR1 MNHNS, CDR2 SASEGT. This CDR3 region has 15 residues. Here the CDR3 reads CASSVGPGDPGELFF. CDR3 nucleotide sequence: TGTGCCAGCAGTGTAGGACCAGGGGACCCCGGGGAGCTGTTTTTT.

V usage is TRBV20-1 and J usage is TRBJ1-5, with TRBD1 matching over 9 bases. Germline V lookup: CDR1 DFQATT, CDR2 SNEGSKA (reference sequence). The CDR3 is 17 residues long. J was trimmed by 2 bases and V by 2 bases; bases with no gene match: 10. In nucleotides, the CDR3 is TGCAGTGCTAGACAGGGACAGGGAGGGTGGGGCAATCAGCCCCAGCATTTT. Translated, it gives CSARQGQGGWGNQPQHF.

This clonotype was detected ten times or more. The genes are TRBV7-9 and TRBJ1-2, with 7 bases identical to TRBD1. The CDR3 is made up of 17 amino acids. The V gene's germline CDR1 is SEHNR and CDR2 FQNEAQ (reference sequence). Trimming at V came to 0 bases and at J to 0 bases, leaving 7 bases not matched to a gene. The CDR3 bases are TGTGCCAGCAGCTTAGCCTTCGGGACAGTTGCTAACTATGGCTACACCTTC. This encodes CASSLAFGTVANYGYTF.

The gene calls are TRBV11-2 and TRBJ2-3; 7 positions agree with TRBD2. The CDR3 length is 14 residues. Germline CDR1 SGHAT, CDR2 FQNNGV. V lost 5 bases and J lost 9; bases outside the gene matches: 11. The CDR3 is CASSLTQVGGTQYF. The CDR3 nucleotides read TGTGCCAGCAGCCTCACTCAAGTGGGGGGGACGCAGTATTTT.

Many counts were recorded for this clonotype. The chain has TRBV6-5 and TRBJ2-6; tentative D call: TRBD1 (6 bases). The CDR3 contains 15 residues. Germline-derived CDR1 and CDR2 are MNHEY and SVGAGI. Trimming removed 0 bases from V and 11 bases from J, with 14 bases in between. The chain's CDR3 is CASSYSTGQRDVLTF. The CDR3 coding sequence is TGTGCCAGCAGTTACTCGACGGGACAAAGGGACGTCCTGACTTTC.

This clonotype was detected only a few times. V and J are TRBV7-9 and TRBJ2-7; D may be TRBD1 (5 bases). This CDR3 region has 14 residues. Trimming took off 3 bases at V and 3 bases at J, with 12 bases between the two ends. From germline, CDR1 is SEHNR and CDR2 FQNEAQ (reference sequence). The CDR3 DNA is TGTGCCAGCAGCTTTACAGGTCCCATCTACGAGCAGTACTTC. Residues: CASSFTGPIYEQYF.

This clonotype came up many times. V gene TRBV29-1 combines with J gene TRBJ2-7, with D possibly being TRBD2 (6 bases). Germline CDR1 SQVTM, CDR2 ANQGSEA. The CDR3 has 12 residues. V was cut by 6 bases and J by 3 bases, with 12 bases left in between. CDR3 nucleotides: TGCAGCGTCCGCGTCGGGAGCTACGAGCAGTACTTC. Amino acids: CSVRVGSYEQYF.